This passage covers 21 T cell receptor beta chains from one sample sequenced in a study of blood T cells in healthy people across ages. Using a J-beta primer mix together with a sample-barcoded 5' primer, a second PCR was run for about 6 to 11 cycles. In TCRdb, the 5' RACE reads were re-called with MiXCR into one record per CDR3 protein. Of about 1,000,000 distinct CDR3 sequences in the sample, 40% to 50% were seen once. The sample was blood. These receptors all come from a woman aged 55-69 years in good health.

Comments on this clonotype: A much bigger clone sits one base away, suggesting this may be a read error. The chain couples TRBV29-1 to TRBJ1-2; the D gene is possibly TRBD1 (6 bases). V lost 4 bases and J 4 bases, leaving 16 bases between the germline ends. This CDR3 has 14 residues. Per germline, CDR1 SQVTM and CDR2 ANQGSEA. This CDR3 is CSVGSDSHSYGYTF. The CDR3 DNA sequence: TGCAGCGTTGGATCGGACAGCCACTCCTATGGCTACACCTTC.

With regard to this clonotype: A much larger clone differs by one base, so this may be a read error. No DNA is shown, since the ends of the CDR3 on it are uncertain; the CDR3 is the one TCRdb lists. The V gene is TRBV29-1, the J gene TRBJ2-5; whether TRBD1, the table's D call, matches the DNA was not checked. The CDR3 sequence runs 12 residues, both termini included. The germline gives CDR1 SQVTM, CDR2 ANQGSEA. The CDR3 protein is CSVATGAYERYF.

This clonotype was detected once. CDR3 protein: CASSQGQGNYNEQYF. The CDR3 bases are TGTGCCAGCAGCCAGGGACAGGGGAACTACAATGAGCAGTACTTC. This chain uses TRBV21-1 with TRBJ2-1; the table calls TRBD1, which could not be checked here. The J call may be mistaken, given a closer DNA end match to TRBJ2-7. TRBV21-1 is deemed a pseudogene. The CDR3 spans 15 residues.

This clonotype has a handful of counts. A read error may produce the germline difference seen at one junction end. The chain joins TRBV20-1 to TRBJ2-1, with D possibly being TRBD1 (6 bases). In germline, CDR1 is DFQATT, CDR2 SNEGSKA (reference sequence). The CDR3 is 14 residues long. Written as DNA, the CDR3 is TGCAGTCCCCAGGGGCTAGTCTCCGACAATGAGCAGTTCTTC. It translates to CSPQGLVSDNEQFF.

This chain joins TRBV20-1 and TRBJ2-7, with 11 positions matching TRBD2. Per the germline V gene, CDR1 is DFQATT and CDR2 is SNEGSKA (reference sequence). The CDR3 extends over 15 amino acids. V gave up 3 bases and J gave up 5 bases; unmatched junction bases: 9. The CDR3 region is CSARVAGGPSDEQYF. CDR3 in DNA: TGCAGTGCTAGGGTAGCGGGAGGGCCCTCGGACGAGCAGTACTTC.

This clonotype was detected only a few times. The genes are TRBV20-1 and TRBJ2-5; no clear D. The CDR3 has 11 amino acids. CDR1 is DFQATT, CDR2 SNEGSKA, per germline (reference sequence). Trimming removed 5 bases at V and 0 bases at J, with 4 bases between. The CDR3: CSAPDQETQYF. In DNA, the CDR3 is TGCAGTGCTCCGGACCAAGAGACCCAGTACTTC.

This rearrangement joins TRBV7-9 to TRBJ1-6, with D possibly matching TRBD1 (5 bases). The CDR3 contains 15 residues. V lost 3 bases to trimming and J lost 8 bases, with 14 bases between them. CDR1 is SEHNR, CDR2 FQNEAQ, per germline (reference sequence). Written as DNA, the CDR3 is TGTGCCAGCAGCTTTAGCAGGGAGAGAGATTCACCCCTCCACTTT. Amino acids: CASSFSRERDSPLHF.

This clonotype turned up a few times. The rearrangement uses TRBV20-1 and TRBJ1-2; D call uncertain. Trimming removed 6 bases at V and 6 bases at J, with 11 bases between. CDR1 DFQATT and CDR2 SNEGSKA come from the germline V gene (reference sequence). This CDR3 has 11 amino acids. CDR3 protein: CSAINSNGYTF. CDR3 nucleotide sequence: TGCAGTGCGATAAACAGCAATGGCTACACCTTC.

This clonotype has more than one count but fewer than ten. The rearrangement uses TRBV29-1 and TRBJ2-7, with 10 bases that match TRBD2. Germline V gene data show CDR1 as SQVTM and CDR2 as ANQGSEA. The CDR3 extends over 13 amino acids. V was clipped by 6 bases and J by 3 bases; unmatched bases: 5. The CDR3, as DNA: TGCAGCGTGGGGACTAGCGATTACTACGAGCAGTACTTC. Protein product: CSVGTSDYYEQYF.

This rearrangement joins TRBV27 to TRBJ1-5; D gene ambiguous. The germline gives CDR1 MNHEY, CDR2 SMNVEV (reference sequence). The CDR3 length is 13 residues. V lost 3 bases and J lost 3, with 6 bases in between. CDR3 region: CASSFGLNQPQHF. CDR3 coding DNA: TGTGCCAGCAGTTTTGGGCTCAATCAGCCCCAGCATTTT.

This clonotype was recorded once. This may come from a read error, since a much larger clone is one base off. The chain joins TRBV29-1 to TRBJ2-1; 9 bases are shared with TRBD2. The J call is uncertain, as TRBJ2-7 better fits the DNA end. The germline V gene encodes CDR1 SQVTM and CDR2 ANQGSEA. The CDR3 is made up of 15 amino acids. This chain's CDR3 is CSVEGMAGGYNEQYF. Here the CDR3 DNA reads TGCAGCGTTGAAGGAATGGCGGGAGGGTACAATGAGCAGTACTTC.

This rearrangement joins TRBV3-1 to TRBJ2-5; TRBD2 aligns across 11 bases. V dropped 7 bases and J dropped 2; count of bases not matched to a gene: 15. The V gene's germline CDR1 is LGHDT and CDR2 YNNKEL (reference sequence). This CDR3 comprises 18 residues. CDR3 nucleotides: TGTGCCAGCATAGCCGGGAAAGCGAGACTAGCGGGGCAAGAGACCCAGTACTTC. Protein product: CASIAGKARLAGQETQYF.

This chain links TRBV27 with TRBJ2-3, with D unresolved. The CDR3 length is 14 residues. Trimming shortened V by 6 bases and J by 2 bases, and 12 bases separated the two germline ends. The germline CDR1 and CDR2 sequences are MNHEY and SMNVEV (reference sequence). The CDR3 loop is CASSPARPTDTQYF. CDR3 DNA sequence: TGTGCCAGCAGCCCAGCGCGACCCACAGATACGCAGTATTTT.

V usage is TRBV6-5 and J usage is TRBJ1-2; D gene unclear. Germline CDR1 reads MNHEY; CDR2 reads SVGAGI. Trimming cost V 0 bases and J 3 bases, with 17 bases left between them. The CDR3 extends over 17 amino acids. CDR3 protein: CASSYSNSVEMDYGYTF. CDR3 bases: TGTGCCAGCAGTTACTCGAATTCTGTCGAGATGGACTATGGCTACACCTTC.

A remark on this clonotype: Relative to the germline gene, one junction end is altered; a read error may explain this. The rearrangement uses TRBV24-1 and TRBJ2-5; 8 nucleotides match TRBD1. Per the germline V gene, CDR1 is KGHDR and CDR2 is SFDVKD. The CDR3 runs 17 residues. The DNA for the CDR3 is TGTGCCGCCAGTGACCTGACCCGGGACAGGTCACAAGAGACCCAGTACTTC. The encoded protein is CAASDLTRDRSQETQYF.

The chain links TRBV14 to TRBJ2-7; 12 bases match TRBD1. The CDR3 runs 15 residues. Germline V gene data show CDR1 as SGHDN and CDR2 as FVKESK. Trimming cost V 4 bases and J 3 bases; bases outside gene matches: 4. CDR3 DNA: TGTGCCAGCAGCCGCCGGGACAGGGGGCTCTACGAGCAGTACTTC. It is translated as CASSRRDRGLYEQYF.

The CDR3 is CASSQGGEGGRANEQYF. DNA of the CDR3: TGTGCCAGCAGCCAAGGAGGAGAGGGCGGGAGGGCCAACGAGCAGTACTTC. V usage is TRBV3-1 and J usage is TRBJ2-7; 9 bases map to TRBD2. V lost 1 base and J lost 5; bases outside the gene matches: 12. CDR3 length: 17 amino acids. From germline, CDR1 is LGHDT and CDR2 YNNKEL (reference sequence).

The CDR3 reads CASSFNGGKMYEQYF. The CDR3 DNA reads as TGTGCCAGCAGCTTCAACGGGGGTAAGATGTACGAGCAGTACTTC. The chain has TRBV7-2 and TRBJ2-7, with a weak D call TRBD2 (6 bases). Per germline, CDR1 SGHTA and CDR2 FQGNSA. V lost 3 bases and J 4 bases, leaving 16 bases between the germline ends. The CDR3 runs to 15 residues.

V gene TRBV19 combines with J gene TRBJ2-3; tentatively, D is TRBD2 (6 bases). CDR1 is LNHDA, CDR2 SQIVND, per germline (reference sequence). V was trimmed by 5 bases and J by 2 bases, leaving 17 bases between them. The CDR3 extends over 16 amino acids. This CDR3 reads CASSFTTGLLTDTQYF. DNA of the CDR3: TGTGCCAGTAGTTTCACGACGGGACTCCTCACAGATACGCAGTATTTT.

This clonotype came up a few times. V is TRBV11-2 and J is TRBJ2-7, with unresolved D. The V end was cut by 0 bases, the J end by 3 bases, with 15 bases between. This CDR3 region has 16 residues. From germline, CDR1 is SGHAT and CDR2 FQNNGV. CDR3 nucleotide sequence: TGTGCCAGCAGCTTAGACGCAGCCCTTAAGGTCTACGAGCAGTACTTC. Translating it yields CASSLDAALKVYEQYF.

The V gene is TRBV27, the J gene TRBJ2-2, with a weak D call TRBD2 (5 bases). Trimming removed 5 bases at V and 5 bases at J, with 18 bases between. The CDR3 sequence is 16 residues long. Looked up from germline, CDR1 is MNHEY and CDR2 is SMNVEV (reference sequence). Here the CDR3 reads CASSLSTAPGTGELFF. For the CDR3, the DNA is TGTGCCAGCAGTCTCTCCACGGCCCCGGGGACCGGGGAGCTGTTTTTT.